This TCR beta chain was found in a study of shared clonotypes between healthy human individuals. Per germline, CDR1 MNHNS and CDR2 SASEGT. With V trimmed by 6 bases and J by 1 base, 9 bases remained unmatched. The CDR3 sequence is 15 residues long. The data were produced by immunoSEQ multiplex PCR, yet TCRdb's version contains in-frame clones alone and is incomplete. This table has approximately 2.5 million clones, roughly 93% appearing once. The gene calls are TRBV6-1 and TRBJ2-7; TRBD2 aligns across 7 bases. This TCR derives from a man younger than 35 in good health. Some clones in this sample may be carry-over from other donors' samples. The sample was naive CD4+ T cells from PBMCs. Subset denoted: CD45RA+ positively selected. The CDR3 region is CASSVSGIGSYEQYF. In DNA, the CDR3 is TGTGCCAGCAGCGTCAGCGGGATTGGGTCCTACGAGCAGTACTTC.